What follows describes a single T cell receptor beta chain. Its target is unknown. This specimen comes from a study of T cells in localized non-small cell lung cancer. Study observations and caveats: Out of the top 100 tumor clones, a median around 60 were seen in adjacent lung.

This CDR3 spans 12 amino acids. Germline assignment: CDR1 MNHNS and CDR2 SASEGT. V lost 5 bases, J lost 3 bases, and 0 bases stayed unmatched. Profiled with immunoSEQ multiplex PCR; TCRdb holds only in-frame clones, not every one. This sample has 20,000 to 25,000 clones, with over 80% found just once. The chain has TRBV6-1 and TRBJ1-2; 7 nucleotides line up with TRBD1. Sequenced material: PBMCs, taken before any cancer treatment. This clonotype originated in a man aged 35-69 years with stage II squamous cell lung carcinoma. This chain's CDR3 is CASSQGDYGYTF. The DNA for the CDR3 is TGTGCCAGCAGTCAGGGGGACTATGGCTACACCTTC.